This record covers a single T cell receptor (beta chain). In the original analysis: Amplification of reference gene primers provided the estimated nucleated cell counts. Assay used: immunoSEQ multiplex PCR; TCRdb lists only in-frame clones, some missing. For V, J and clone size, that table is used; D and trimming come from the DNA. Found here are around 100,000 clones, about 90% of them singletons; the top ten hold 2.5% to 3.5%. This specimen comes from a study of blood T cell repertoires in COVID-19. Looking at the study overall: Sample material is recorded as cDNA or gDNA derived from T cells, B-cell-depleted T cells, or PBMCs.

The V gene lost 2 bases and the J gene lost 0 bases, with 9 bases spanning the gap. The CDR3 is 15 amino acids. Germline V gene sequence: CDR1 SGHNT, CDR2 YYREEE (reference sequence). J is TRBJ2-1 and V is TRBV5-4, with TRBD1 as a possible D gene (5 bases). Input material: peripheral blood. The TCR comes from a man aged 50-60 years in a cohort sampled during active COVID-19. In nucleotides, the CDR3 is TGTGCCAGCAGCTTAGGACACTTCTCCTACAATGAGCAGTTCTTC. This codes for CASSLGHFSYNEQFF.